Listed below are T cell receptor beta chains from one sample, sequenced in a study of blood T cell repertoires in COVID-19. Data came from immunoSEQ multiplex PCR; TCRdb stores just in-frame clones and leaves some out. The repertoire consists of 5,000 to 7,000 clones, with about 93% occurring once and the leading ten covering around half. Sequencing was done on a sample of peripheral blood. The receptors were gathered from a human donor in a cohort sampled during active COVID-19. CDR3s include the opening cysteine and the closing phenylalanine or tryptophan. D genes are given only for firm matches. The listing skips clone size in some rows; elsewhere it reads once, few, many or a size class.

abundance: .
v_gene: TRBV5-1
j_gene: TRBJ2-7
d_gene: .
CDR3aa: CASSVGDNSYEQYF
CDR3nt: TGCGCCAGCAGCGTAGGGGACAACTCCTACGAGCAGTACTTC

abundance: .
v_gene: TRBV5-1
j_gene: TRBJ1-1
d_gene: .
CDR3aa: CASSFDSDTEAFF
CDR3nt: TGCGCCAGCAGCTTCGACAGCGACACTGAAGCTTTCTTT

abundance: .
v_gene: TRBV4-3
j_gene: TRBJ2-7
d_gene: TRBD2
CDR3aa: CASSPGTSGTYEQYF
CDR3nt: TGCGCCAGCAGCCCAGGGACTAGCGGAACCTACGAGCAGTACTTC

abundance: .
v_gene: TRBV10-3
j_gene: TRBJ2-2
d_gene: .
CDR3aa: CAISMTRNEGGELFF
CDR3nt: TGTGCCATCAGTATGACTAGAAATGAGGGCGGGGAGCTGTTTTTT

abundance: .
v_gene: TRBV5-4
j_gene: TRBJ2-2
d_gene: TRBD1
CDR3aa: CASSFGQGATGELFF
CDR3nt: TGTGCCAGCAGCTTTGGACAGGGGGCGACCGGGGAGCTGTTTTTT

abundance: .
v_gene: TRBV5-6
j_gene: TRBJ1-1
d_gene: .
CDR3aa: CASSLVANTEAFF
CDR3nt: TGTGCCAGCAGCTTGGTGGCGAACACTGAAGCTTTCTTT

abundance: .
v_gene: TRBV6-5
j_gene: TRBJ2-7
d_gene: TRBD1
CDR3aa: CASSYSGTGIYEQYF
CDR3nt: TGTGCCAGCAGTTACTCTGGGACAGGGATCTACGAGCAGTACTTC

abundance: .
v_gene: TRBV19
j_gene: TRBJ2-7
d_gene: TRBD2
CDR3aa: CASSIGTSGSLYEQYF
CDR3nt: TGTGCCAGTAGTATTGGGACTAGCGGGAGTCTCTACGAGCAGTACTTC

abundance: .
v_gene: TRBV4-3
j_gene: TRBJ2-2
d_gene: TRBD2
CDR3aa: CASSQFLPLAGAGTGELFF
CDR3nt: TGCGCCAGCAGCCAATTCCTCCCGCTAGCGGGAGCGGGCACCGGGGAGCTGTTTTTT

abundance: .
v_gene: TRBV9
j_gene: TRBJ1-2
d_gene: .
CDR3aa: CASRGDGSGYTF
CDR3nt: TGTGCCAGCCGAGGAGATGGATCGGGCTACACCTTC

abundance: .
v_gene: TRBV28
j_gene: TRBJ1-5
d_gene: .
CDR3aa: CASSLQGGTQPQHF
CDR3nt: TGTGCCAGCAGTTTGCAGGGAGGAACTCAGCCCCAGCATTTT

abundance: .
v_gene: TRBV5-5
j_gene: TRBJ2-3
d_gene: .
CDR3aa: CARQAGSVGTQYF
CDR3nt: TGTGCCCGCCAAGCGGGTAGTGTAGGTACGCAGTATTTT

abundance: .
v_gene: TRBV5-4
j_gene: TRBJ1-3
d_gene: .
CDR3aa: CASSFGLGLAGNTIYF
CDR3nt: TGTGCCAGCAGCTTCGGTCTAGGTCTGGCTGGAAACACCATATATTTT

abundance: few
v_gene: TRBV7-9
j_gene: TRBJ2-1
d_gene: TRBD1
CDR3aa: CASSPRQGAKYNEQFF
CDR3nt: TGTGCCAGCAGCCCTAGACAGGGGGCAAAGTACAATGAGCAGTTCTTC

abundance: .
v_gene: TRBV27
j_gene: TRBJ2-7
d_gene: .
CDR3aa: CASRDSGQVSYEQYF
CDR3nt: TGTGCCAGCAGAGATTCTGGGCAGGTCTCCTACGAGCAGTACTTC

abundance: .
v_gene: TRBV6-4
j_gene: TRBJ2-1
d_gene: TRBD2
CDR3aa: CASSDSTSGSNEQFF
CDR3nt: TGTGCCAGCAGTGACTCGACTAGCGGGAGCAATGAGCAGTTCTTC

abundance: few
v_gene: TRBV11-2
j_gene: TRBJ2-3
d_gene: .
CDR3aa: CASPEAEGSDTQYF
CDR3nt: TGTGCCAGCCCCGAGGCGGAGGGCTCAGATACGCAGTATTTT

abundance: .
v_gene: TRBV6-6
j_gene: TRBJ2-7
d_gene: .
CDR3aa: CASSSTYEQYF
CDR3nt: TGTGCCAGCAGTTCCACCTACGAGCAGTACTTC